The present TCR beta chain was sequenced within a study of T cell responses to AZD1222 COVID-19 vaccine. Points from the study as a whole: Reportedly, close to half of spike-specific TCRs are directed against unmutated variant regions. Donor demographics were predominantly white British with a female majority; clonal diversity may be underestimated.

In the case of this clone: As yet, its antigen is unknown.

Generated by immunoSEQ multiplex PCR, the TCRdb table keeps only in-frame clones and is missing some. The sample contains around 85,000 clones, about 86% of which appear only once. This receptor was identified in an adult in good health. The sequenced sample was peripheral blood, obtained on day 0 of AZD1222 vaccination.

Written as DNA, the CDR3 is TGTGCCAGCAGTTACATCGGCGGAAAGGGGGAGCAGTTCTTC. It encodes CASSYIGGKGEQFF. This chain uses TRBV6-5 with TRBJ2-1; D is perhaps TRBD1 (5 bases). The V gene's germline CDR1 is MNHEY and CDR2 SVGAGI. This CDR3 region has 14 residues. The V end lost 2 bases, the J end lost 10 bases, and 15 bases lay between the germline ends.